This TCR beta chain is drawn from a study of Graves' ophthalmopathy and Graves' hyperthyroidism. Study findings and constraints: Blood also carried most expanded thyroid clonotypes exceeding 0.001 frequency.

This clonotype was picked up a small number of times. As yet, its antigen is unknown. Amplified material comprised TCR beta CDR3 regions derived from RNA transcripts. RT-PCR with HTBI primers came first, then second-round multiplex PCR. TCRdb used MiXCR to reprocess the multiplex PCR reads, holding one entry per CDR3 protein. The sample lists roughly 700,000 distinct CDR3 sequences; 40% were seen once. The receptor was derived from an adult man with Graves' ophthalmopathy. Material for sequencing was peripheral blood.

CDR3 DNA sequence: TGTGCCAGCAGCTTAGTATCCAGGGAGGGGCAGCCCCAGCATTTT. It codes for CASSLVSREGQPQHF. The genes are TRBV7-2 and TRBJ1-5, with D perhaps TRBD1 (5 bases). The CDR3 totals 15 residues. Germline loops: CDR1 SGHTA, CDR2 FQGNSA. Trimming cost V 1 base and J 7 bases, with 14 bases left between them.